A single sample is the source of the 4 T cell receptor beta chains below, sequenced in a study of shared clonotypes between healthy human individuals. The method was immunoSEQ multiplex PCR; TCRdb's version includes in-frame clones alone and lacks a portion of them. There are some 1.4 million clones in the sample; around 97% occur only once, and 0.95% to 1.5% lies in the top ten. Input material: naive CD4+ T cells sorted from blood. Subset here: CD45RA+ positively selected. The source is a man aged 25-40 years in good health.

Only one count was recorded for this clone. The chain uses TRBV5-1 and TRBJ2-3; possible D gene TRBD2, 6 bases. The germline gives CDR1 SGHRS, CDR2 YFSETQ. Trimming removed 2 bases from V and 0 bases from J, with 13 bases in between. This CDR3 has 16 amino acids. CDR3 in DNA: TGCGCCAGCAGCTTAACTAGCCAAACTAGCACAGATACGCAGTATTTT. Its translation: CASSLTSQTSTDTQYF.

The J gene is TRBJ2-7, the V gene TRBV7-9; 9 positions agree with TRBD1. From germline, CDR1 is SEHNR and CDR2 FQNEAQ (reference sequence). V lost 5 bases and J lost 3; bases outside the gene matches: 14. This CDR3 has 17 residues. CDR3 protein: CASSPGQGLAMGYEQYF. The CDR3 DNA is TGTGCCAGCAGCCCCGGACAGGGGCTAGCGATGGGCTACGAGCAGTACTTC.

This chain connects TRBV25-1 to TRBJ2-1; D is ambiguous. V was trimmed by 4 bases and J by 2 bases, leaving 9 bases between them. The CDR3 has 14 amino acids. CDR1 MGHDK and CDR2 SYGVNS come from the germline V gene. CDR3 sequence: CASSGVHPYNEQFF. In DNA form, the CDR3 reads TGTGCCAGCAGTGGCGTACACCCCTACAATGAGCAGTTCTTC.

The rearrangement uses TRBV7-2 and TRBJ1-1; possibly TRBD1 for D (6 bases). This CDR3 is built from 16 residues. Trimming took off 2 bases at V and 2 bases at J, with 15 bases between the two ends. In germline, CDR1 is SGHTA, CDR2 FQGNSA. CDR3 loop: CASSLRFTGLNTEAFF. CDR3 sequence (DNA): TGTGCCAGCAGCTTAAGGTTTACAGGGTTAAACACTGAAGCTTTCTTT.